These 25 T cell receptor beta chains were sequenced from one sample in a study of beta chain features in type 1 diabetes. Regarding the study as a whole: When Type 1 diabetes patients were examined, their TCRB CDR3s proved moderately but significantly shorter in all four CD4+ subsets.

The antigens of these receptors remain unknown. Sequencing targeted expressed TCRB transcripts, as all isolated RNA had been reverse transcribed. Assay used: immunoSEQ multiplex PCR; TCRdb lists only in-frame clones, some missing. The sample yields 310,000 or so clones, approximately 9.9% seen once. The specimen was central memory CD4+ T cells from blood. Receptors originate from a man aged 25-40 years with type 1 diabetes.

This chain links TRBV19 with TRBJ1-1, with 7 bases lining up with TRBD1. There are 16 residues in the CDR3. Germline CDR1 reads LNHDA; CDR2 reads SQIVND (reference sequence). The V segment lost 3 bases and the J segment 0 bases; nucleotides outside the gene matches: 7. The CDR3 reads CASSMRQGVMNTEAFF. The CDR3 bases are TGTGCCAGTAGTATGAGACAGGGCGTCATGAACACTGAAGCTTTCTTT. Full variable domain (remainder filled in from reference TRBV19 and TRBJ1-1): DGGITQSPKYLFRKEGQNVTLSCEQNLNHDAMYWYRQDPGQGLRLIYYSQIVNDFQKGDIAEGYSVSREKKESFPLTVTSAQKNPTAFYLCASSMRQGVMNTEAFFGQGTRLTVV.

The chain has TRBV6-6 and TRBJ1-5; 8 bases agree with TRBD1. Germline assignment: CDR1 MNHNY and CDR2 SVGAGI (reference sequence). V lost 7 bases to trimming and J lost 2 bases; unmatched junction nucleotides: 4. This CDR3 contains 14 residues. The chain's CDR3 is CASTGQGGNQPQHF. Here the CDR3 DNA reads TGTGCCAGCACCGGACAGGGTGGCAATCAGCCCCAGCATTTT.

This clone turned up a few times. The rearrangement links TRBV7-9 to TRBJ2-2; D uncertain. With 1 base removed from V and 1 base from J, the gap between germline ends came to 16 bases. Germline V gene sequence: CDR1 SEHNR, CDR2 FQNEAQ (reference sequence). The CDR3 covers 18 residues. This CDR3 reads CASSLGRAGAENTGELFF. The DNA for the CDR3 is TGTGCCAGCAGCTTAGGTAGAGCTGGAGCAGAGAACACCGGGGAGCTGTTTTTT. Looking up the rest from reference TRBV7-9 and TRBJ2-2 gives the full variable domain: DTGVSQNPRHKITKRGQNVTFRCDPISEHNRLYWYRQTLGQGPEFLTYFQNEAQLEKSRLLSDRFSAERPKGSFSTLEIQRTEQGDSAMYLCASSLGRAGAENTGELFFGEGSRLTVL.

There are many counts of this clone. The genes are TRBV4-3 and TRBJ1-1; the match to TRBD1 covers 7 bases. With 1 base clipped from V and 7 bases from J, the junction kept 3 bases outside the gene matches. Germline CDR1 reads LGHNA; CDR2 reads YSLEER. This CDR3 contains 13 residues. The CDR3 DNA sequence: TGCGCCAGCAGCCAAGGACAGGGAAGTGAAGCTTTCTTT. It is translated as CASSQGQGSEAFF.

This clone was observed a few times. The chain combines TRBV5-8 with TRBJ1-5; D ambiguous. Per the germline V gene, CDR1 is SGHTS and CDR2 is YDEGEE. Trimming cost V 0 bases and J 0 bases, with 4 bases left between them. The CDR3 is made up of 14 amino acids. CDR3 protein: CASSLGVSNQPQHF. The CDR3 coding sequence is TGTGCCAGCAGCTTGGGAGTTAGCAATCAGCCCCAGCATTTT.

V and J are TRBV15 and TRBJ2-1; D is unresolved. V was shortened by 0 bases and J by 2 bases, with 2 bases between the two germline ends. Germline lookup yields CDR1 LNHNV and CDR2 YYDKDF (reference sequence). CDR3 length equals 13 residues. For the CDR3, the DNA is TGTGCCACCAGCAGAGATCCCTACAATGAGCAGTTCTTC. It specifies CATSRDPYNEQFF.

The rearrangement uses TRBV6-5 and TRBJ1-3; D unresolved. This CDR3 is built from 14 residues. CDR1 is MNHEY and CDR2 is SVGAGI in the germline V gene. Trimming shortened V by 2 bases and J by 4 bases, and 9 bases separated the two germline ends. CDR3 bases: TGTGCCAGCAGTTACAAGCATACCGGAAACACCATATATTTT. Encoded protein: CASSYKHTGNTIYF.

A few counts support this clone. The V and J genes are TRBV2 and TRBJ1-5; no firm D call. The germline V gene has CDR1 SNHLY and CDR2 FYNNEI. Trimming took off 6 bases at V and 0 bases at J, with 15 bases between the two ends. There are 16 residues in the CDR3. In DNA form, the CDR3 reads TGTGCCAGCAGCGATCCCCGCCGGGGTAGCAATCAGCCCCAGCATTTT. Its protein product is CASSDPRRGSNQPQHF. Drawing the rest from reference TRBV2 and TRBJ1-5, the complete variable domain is EPEVTQTPSHQVTQMGQEVILRCVPISNHLYFYWYRQILGQKVEFLVSFYNNEISEKSEIFDDQFSVERPDGSNFTLKIRSTKLEDSAMYFCASSDPRRGSNQPQHFGDGTRLSIL.

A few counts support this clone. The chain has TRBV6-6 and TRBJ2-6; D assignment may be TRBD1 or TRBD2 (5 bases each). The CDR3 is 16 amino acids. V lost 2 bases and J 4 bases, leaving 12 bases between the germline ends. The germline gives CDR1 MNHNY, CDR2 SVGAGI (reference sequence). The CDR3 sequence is CASSYEWGSGANVLTF. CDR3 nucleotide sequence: TGTGCCAGCAGTTACGAGTGGGGGTCCGGGGCCAACGTCCTGACTTTC.

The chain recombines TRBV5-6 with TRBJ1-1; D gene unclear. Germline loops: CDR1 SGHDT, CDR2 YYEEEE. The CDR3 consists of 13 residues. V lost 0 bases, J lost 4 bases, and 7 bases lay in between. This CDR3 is CASSLEPLTEAFF. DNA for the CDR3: TGTGCCAGCAGCTTGGAACCTCTCACTGAAGCTTTCTTT. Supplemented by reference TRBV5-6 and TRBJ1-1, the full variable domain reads DAGVTQSPTHLIKTRGQQVTLRCSPKSGHDTVSWYQQALGQGPQFIFQYYEEEERQRGNFPDRFSGHQFPNYSSELNVNALLLGDSALYLCASSLEPLTEAFFGQGTRLTVV.

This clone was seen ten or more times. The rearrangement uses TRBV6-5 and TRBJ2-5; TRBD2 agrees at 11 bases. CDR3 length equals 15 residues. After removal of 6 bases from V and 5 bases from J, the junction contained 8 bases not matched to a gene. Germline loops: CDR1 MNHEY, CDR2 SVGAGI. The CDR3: CASSSTSGKSETQYF. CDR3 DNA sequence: TGTGCCAGCAGCTCGACTAGCGGGAAGTCGGAGACCCAGTACTTC.

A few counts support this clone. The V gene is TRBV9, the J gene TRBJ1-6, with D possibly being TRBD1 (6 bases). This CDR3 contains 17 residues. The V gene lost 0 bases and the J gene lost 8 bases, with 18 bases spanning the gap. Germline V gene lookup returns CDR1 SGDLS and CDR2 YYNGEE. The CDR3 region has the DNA TGTGCCAGCAGCGTAGGACAGCGGACAGTTATCGATTCACCCCTCCACTTT. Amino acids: CASSVGQRTVIDSPLHF.

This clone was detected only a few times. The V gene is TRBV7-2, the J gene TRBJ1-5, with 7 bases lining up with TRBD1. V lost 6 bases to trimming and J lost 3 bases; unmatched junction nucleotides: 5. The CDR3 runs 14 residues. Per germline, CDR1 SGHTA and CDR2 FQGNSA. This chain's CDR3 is CASSWDRNNQPQHF. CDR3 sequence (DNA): TGTGCCAGCAGTTGGGACAGAAACAATCAGCCCCAGCATTTT.

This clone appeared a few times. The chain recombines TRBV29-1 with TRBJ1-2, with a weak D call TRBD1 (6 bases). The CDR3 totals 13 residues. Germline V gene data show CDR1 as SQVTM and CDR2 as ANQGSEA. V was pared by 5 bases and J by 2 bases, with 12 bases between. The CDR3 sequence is CSVRTDPNYGYTF. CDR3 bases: TGCAGCGTTAGGACAGACCCAAACTATGGCTACACCTTC. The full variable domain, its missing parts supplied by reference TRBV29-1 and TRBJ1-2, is SAVISQKPSRDICQRGTSLTIQCQVDSQVTMMFWYRQQPGQSLTLIATANQGSEATYESGFVIDKFPISRPNLTFSTLTVSNMSPEDSSIYLCSVRTDPNYGYTFGSGTRLTVV.

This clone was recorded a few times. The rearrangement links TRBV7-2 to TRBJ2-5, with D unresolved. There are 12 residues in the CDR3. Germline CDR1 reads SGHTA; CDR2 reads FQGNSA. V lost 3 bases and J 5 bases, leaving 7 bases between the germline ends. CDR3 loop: CASSFLLETQYF. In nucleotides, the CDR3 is TGTGCCAGCAGCTTTTTACTCGAGACCCAGTACTTC.

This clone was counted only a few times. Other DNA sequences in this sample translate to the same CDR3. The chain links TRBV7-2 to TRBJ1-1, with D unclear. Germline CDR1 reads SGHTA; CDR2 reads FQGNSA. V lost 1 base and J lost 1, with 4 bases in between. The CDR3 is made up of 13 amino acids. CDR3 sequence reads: CASSLDRNTEAFF. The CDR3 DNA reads TGTGCCAGCAGCTTAGACAGGAACACTGAAGCTTTCTTT.

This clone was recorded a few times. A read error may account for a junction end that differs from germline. The CDR3 nucleotides read TGTGCTAGCAGCCCAAGCGGTAAGAGCTCCTACAATGAGCAGTTCTTC. Translating gives CASSPSGKSSYNEQFF. The genes are TRBV7-7 and TRBJ2-1, with a possible D match to TRBD2 (5 bases). Germline V gene sequence: CDR1 SSHAT, CDR2 FNYEAQ (reference sequence). CDR3 size: 16 residues.

The CDR3 bases are TGTGCCAGCAGTCACGGACAAACTGAAGCTTTCTTT. Encoded protein: CASSHGQTEAFF. The V gene is TRBV6-6, the J gene TRBJ1-1, with D maybe TRBD1 (5 bases). Germline CDR1 and CDR2: MNHNY and SVGAGI (reference sequence). V was cut by 5 bases and J by 5 bases, with 9 bases left in between. This CDR3 has 12 amino acids.

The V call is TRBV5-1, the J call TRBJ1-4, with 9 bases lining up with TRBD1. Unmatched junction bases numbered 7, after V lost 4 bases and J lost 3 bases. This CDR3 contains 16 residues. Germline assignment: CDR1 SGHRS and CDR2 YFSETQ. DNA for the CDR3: TGCGCCAGCAGCGGACCACAGGGGGCGGCTAATGAAAAACTGTTTTTT. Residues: CASSGPQGAANEKLFF.

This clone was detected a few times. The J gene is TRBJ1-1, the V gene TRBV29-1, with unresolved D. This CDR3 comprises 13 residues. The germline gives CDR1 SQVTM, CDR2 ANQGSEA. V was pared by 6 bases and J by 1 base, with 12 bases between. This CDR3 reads CSVPPGANTEAFF. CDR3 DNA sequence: TGCAGCGTGCCGCCGGGAGCGAACACTGAAGCTTTCTTT. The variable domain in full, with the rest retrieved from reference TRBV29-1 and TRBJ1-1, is SAVISQKPSRDICQRGTSLTIQCQVDSQVTMMFWYRQQPGQSLTLIATANQGSEATYESGFVIDKFPISRPNLTFSTLTVSNMSPEDSSIYLCSVPPGANTEAFFGQGTRLTVV.

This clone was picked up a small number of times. CDR3 in amino acids: CASSRVGAYNEQFF. The DNA of the CDR3 is TGCGCCAGCAGCCGTGTGGGGGCCTACAATGAGCAGTTCTTC. This chain joins TRBV5-1 and TRBJ2-1; the D call may be TRBD1 or TRBD2 (5 bases each). CDR1 is SGHRS and CDR2 is YFSETQ in the germline V gene. This CDR3 comprises 14 residues. V lost 4 bases and J 2 bases, leaving 10 bases between the germline ends.

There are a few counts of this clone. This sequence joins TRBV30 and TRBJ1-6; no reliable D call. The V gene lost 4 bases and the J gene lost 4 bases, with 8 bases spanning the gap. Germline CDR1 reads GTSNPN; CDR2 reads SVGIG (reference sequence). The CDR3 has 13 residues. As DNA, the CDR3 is TGTGCCTGGAAGGTCAGGTATAATTCACCCCTCCACTTT. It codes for CAWKVRYNSPLHF.

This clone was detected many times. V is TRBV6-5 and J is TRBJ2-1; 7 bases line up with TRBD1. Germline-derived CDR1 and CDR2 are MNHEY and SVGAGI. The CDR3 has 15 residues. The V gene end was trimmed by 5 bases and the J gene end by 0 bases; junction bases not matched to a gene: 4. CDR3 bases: TGTGCCAGCAGTGGGGACAGTTACTCCTACAATGAGCAGTTCTTC. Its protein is CASSGDSYSYNEQFF.

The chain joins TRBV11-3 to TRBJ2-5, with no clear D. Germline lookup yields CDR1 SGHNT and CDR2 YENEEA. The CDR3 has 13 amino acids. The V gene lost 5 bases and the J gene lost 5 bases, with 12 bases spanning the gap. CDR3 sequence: CASSQILGETQYF. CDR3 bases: TGTGCCAGCAGCCAAATATTGGGGGAGACCCAGTACTTC.

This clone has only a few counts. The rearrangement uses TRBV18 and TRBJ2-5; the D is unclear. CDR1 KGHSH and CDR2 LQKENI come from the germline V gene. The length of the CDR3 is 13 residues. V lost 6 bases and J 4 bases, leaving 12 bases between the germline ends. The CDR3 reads CASSGYNGETQYF. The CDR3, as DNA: TGTGCCAGCTCTGGGTACAATGGAGAGACCCAGTACTTC.